The T cell receptor beta chain under discussion was sequenced for a study of T-cell reconstitution after alpha-beta-depleted transplantation in children. Notes on the study in general: Several hundred expanded graft clones reportedly gave rise to the alpha-beta T cells present about two months after transplant. The origin of high day-60 TCRbeta diversity in some patients lay in surviving recipient T cells and thymic progenitors. The main origin of T-cell counts and diversity one year after transplant was newly produced T cells.

The TCRbeta library incorporated unique molecular identifiers. Each CDR3 protein gets one entry after TCRdb re-called the PCR reads with MiXCR. The sample records hundreds of thousands of distinct CDR3 sequences, under 15% being singletons. Looked up from germline, CDR1 is MNHEY and CDR2 is SVGAGI. The length of the CDR3 is 15 residues. J was trimmed by 8 bases and V by 6 bases; bases with no gene match: 10. Remarks on this clonotype: The antigen remains undetermined.

This rearrangement joins TRBV6-5 to TRBJ1-2; 12 positions agree with TRBD1. This clonotype originated in a male patient between 10 and 17 years old who had a stem cell transplant for acute myeloid leukemia, so the T cells may come from the graft donor. The sample consisted of PBMCs, mostly from graft donor cells, taken 360 days after TCRalphabeta/CD19-depleted stem cell transplant. The CDR3: CASRAPGTGGGGYTF. For the CDR3, the DNA is TGTGCCAGCAGGGCCCCCGGGACAGGGGGCGGCGGCTACACCTTC.